The clone carrying this TCR beta chain was observed a few times. Antigen unknown. The germline gives CDR1 LNHDA, CDR2 SQIVND (reference sequence). V was clipped by 4 bases and J by 1 base; unmatched bases: 6. There are 15 residues in the CDR3. This sample was included in a study of beta chain features in type 1 diabetes. Study-wide points: For patients, the naive, central memory and Treg TCRB repertoires appeared more alike than for healthy donors. In every one of the four CD4+ subsets, TCRB CDR3s were moderately but significantly shorter in Type 1 diabetes patients. cDNA-based sequencing might over-represent cells highly expressing TCR.

Expressed TCRB transcripts were sequenced after all isolated RNA was converted to cDNA. The table came from immunoSEQ multiplex PCR; TCRdb's copy has only in-frame clones and leaves some out. This table has about 400,000 clones, roughly 13% appearing once. The sequence derives from a young man in good health. The sequenced material came from naive CD4+ T cells from blood. V usage is TRBV19 and J usage is TRBJ1-1, with 7 bases identical to TRBD1. The CDR3 here is CASSRRQGRNTEAFF. The CDR3 nucleotides are TGTGCCAGTAGTAGAAGACAGGGCCGGAACACTGAAGCTTTCTTT. Full variable domain (missing parts from reference TRBV19 and TRBJ1-1): DGGITQSPKYLFRKEGQNVTLSCEQNLNHDAMYWYRQDPGQGLRLIYYSQIVNDFQKGDIAEGYSVSREKKESFPLTVTSAQKNPTAFYLCASSRRQGRNTEAFFGQGTRLTVV.